These 22 T cell receptor beta chains were all obtained from the same sample, sequenced in a study of OX40 agonist ivuxolimab in advanced cancers. Sequencing used immunoSEQ multiplex PCR; TCRdb keeps in-frame clones, though not all of them. The repertoire holds under 75,000 clones, with about nine tenths as singletons. The starting material was CD4+ or CD8+ T cells sorted from blood, obtained in a trial of the OX40 agonist ivuxolimab. The receptor source for this set is an adult with an advanced solid tumor such as melanoma, head and neck, liver or kidney cancer.

The chain recombines TRBV28 with TRBJ2-3; TRBD2 aligns across 13 bases. Germline V lookup: CDR1 MDHEN, CDR2 SYDVKM. The V segment lost 4 bases and the J segment 0 bases; nucleotides outside the gene matches: 7. The CDR3 contains 18 residues. In nucleotides, the CDR3 is TGTGCCAGCAGTTCCTGGACTAGCGGGAGTGATAGCACAGATACGCAGTATTTT. Translating gives CASSSWTSGSDSTDTQYF.

The chain couples TRBV18 to TRBJ2-5, with 10 bases matching TRBD2. CDR1 is KGHSH and CDR2 is LQKENI in the germline V gene. V was clipped by 1 base and J by 5 bases; unmatched bases: 7. This CDR3 has 16 amino acids. CDR3 sequence reads: CASSPLLAGEIETQYF. CDR3 coding DNA: TGTGCCAGCTCACCACTCCTAGCGGGAGAAATTGAGACCCAGTACTTC.

V and J are TRBV5-4 and TRBJ2-3, with D unresolved. Germline V lookup: CDR1 SGHNT, CDR2 YYREEE (reference sequence). V was cut by 2 bases and J by 0 bases, with 10 bases left in between. This CDR3 comprises 15 residues. The CDR3 region has the DNA TGTGCCAGCAGCTTTCCGGATTCTAGCACAGATACGCAGTATTTT. Translating it yields CASSFPDSSTDTQYF.

The chain joins TRBV7-3 to TRBJ2-5, with a tentative D call TRBD1 (5 bases). This CDR3 has 11 amino acids. V was trimmed by 4 bases and J by 5 bases, leaving 5 bases between them. Germline lookup yields CDR1 SGHTA and CDR2 FQGTGA. The CDR3 DNA follows: TGTGCCAGCAGCTCAGGGGAGACCCAGTACTTC. Its protein product is CASSSGETQYF.

This clone was found a few times. The V call is TRBV11-3, the J call TRBJ2-5; D gene ambiguous. The CDR3 covers 13 residues. The ends were cut back, 5 bases at V and 1 base at J, with 8 bases in the middle. Germline-derived CDR1 and CDR2 are SGHNT and YENEEA. As DNA, the CDR3 is TGTGCCAGCAGCCCCCGGTCCCAAGAGACCCAGTACTTC. Residues: CASSPRSQETQYF.

This clone was observed a single time. This chain uses TRBV4-3 with TRBJ2-1; the D call may be TRBD1 or TRBD2 (5 bases each). Per germline, CDR1 LGHNA and CDR2 YSLEER. CDR3 length: 15 amino acids. V lost 0 bases to trimming and J lost 4 bases, with 10 bases between them. CDR3 residues: CASSQDTGPYNEQFF. For the CDR3, the DNA is TGCGCCAGCAGCCAAGATACGGGACCTTACAATGAGCAGTTCTTC.

The V and J genes are TRBV10-3 and TRBJ2-1; no reliable D call. The germline V gene has CDR1 ENHRY and CDR2 SYGVKD. Deletions cut 6 bases from V and 7 bases from J, with 19 bases between. The CDR3 loop spans 15 amino acids. The CDR3 coding sequence is TGTGCCATCAGCCCCTCCGCCTCGCGGCGGAATGAGCAGTTCTTC. This encodes CAISPSASRRNEQFF.

The V call is TRBV7-8, the J call TRBJ2-3; possible D gene TRBD2, 5 bases. The ends were cut back, 3 bases at V and 2 bases at J, with 12 bases in the middle. Germline V gene data show CDR1 as SGHVS and CDR2 as FQNEAQ. The CDR3 covers 15 residues. CDR3 sequence reads: CASSLLAEDTDTQYF. CDR3 sequence (DNA): TGTGCCAGCAGCTTGCTAGCCGAGGACACAGATACGCAGTATTTT. The whole variable domain, filled in from reference TRBV7-8 and TRBJ2-3, reads GAGVSQSPRYKVAKRGQDVALRCDPISGHVSLFWYQQALGQGPEFLTYFQNEAQLDKSGLPSDRFFAERPEGSVSTLKIQRTQQEDSAVYLCASSLLAEDTDTQYFGPGTRLTVL.

The CDR3 nucleotides are TGTGCCTGGAGTCTTGGGGGTAACGAGCAGTACTTC. This gives the protein CAWSLGGNEQYF. The V and J genes are TRBV30 and TRBJ2-7, with D perhaps assigned TRBD1 or TRBD2 (5 bases each). The CDR3 extends over 12 amino acids. Germline V gives CDR1 GTSNPN, CDR2 SVGIG (reference sequence). Trimming cost V 2 bases and J 5 bases, with 10 bases left between them.

The chain recombines TRBV4-3 with TRBJ1-1, with D perhaps matching TRBD1 (6 bases). Trimming took 0 bases from V and 7 from J, leaving 12 bases between them. Germline V gene data show CDR1 as LGHNA and CDR2 as YSLEER. The CDR3 covers 14 residues. The CDR3 DNA is TGCGCCAGCAGCCAAGAGGAGGGGGGTGGTGAAGCTTTCTTT. Its translation is CASSQEEGGGEAFF.

There are a few counts of this clone. V gene TRBV28 combines with J gene TRBJ1-2; D gene uncertain. V was shortened by 2 bases and J by 7 bases, with 11 bases between the two germline ends. CDR3 length: 13 residues. CDR1 is MDHEN, CDR2 SYDVKM, per germline. Here the CDR3 reads CASSLGTTGGYTF. CDR3 bases: TGTGCCAGCAGTTTAGGAACTACGGGTGGCTACACCTTC.

The chain joins TRBV5-1 to TRBJ2-3; D is unclear. CDR1 is SGHRS and CDR2 is YFSETQ in the germline V gene. The CDR3 extends over 13 amino acids. V lost 0 bases and J 2 bases, leaving 4 bases between the germline ends. The CDR3 reads CASSLDITDTQYF. The CDR3 region has the DNA TGCGCCAGCAGCTTGGATATCACAGATACGCAGTATTTT.

V usage is TRBV5-6 and J usage is TRBJ2-3; TRBD2 matches 8 bases. The CDR3 length is 16 residues. The V and J ends lost 4 bases and 4 bases, in that order; junction bases with no gene match: 11. Germline V gene sequence: CDR1 SGHDT, CDR2 YYEEEE. The CDR3 reads CASSQLADRGADTQYF. The DNA for the CDR3 is TGTGCCAGCAGCCAACTAGCGGACCGGGGGGCAGATACGCAGTATTTT. The entire variable domain, with the rest obtained from reference TRBV5-6 and TRBJ2-3, is as follows: DAGVTQSPTHLIKTRGQQVTLRCSPKSGHDTVSWYQQALGQGPQFIFQYYEEEERQRGNFPDRFSGHQFPNYSSELNVNALLLGDSALYLCASSQLADRGADTQYFGPGTRLTVL.

This clone was recorded only once. One end of the junction fails to match germline, which may point to a read error. As DNA, the CDR3 is TGTGCCAGCAGCTTAGGTGTGACTAGGTTCTCCGACGAGCAGTACTTC. Translated, it gives CASSLGVTRFSDEQYF. The chain carries TRBV11-2 and TRBJ2-7; tentatively, D is TRBD2 (6 bases). The CDR3 sequence is 16 residues long. From germline, CDR1 is SGHAT and CDR2 FQNNGV. Combining the CDR3 with reference TRBV11-2 and TRBJ2-7 gives the whole variable domain EAGVAQSPRYKIIEKRQSVAFWCNPISGHATLYWYQQILGQGPKLLIQFQNNGVVDDSQLPKDRFSAERLKGVDSTLKIQPAKLEDSAVYLCASSLGVTRFSDEQYFGPGTRLTVT.

The V and J genes are TRBV7-2 and TRBJ1-2; D uncertain. Germline V CDR1 and CDR2: SGHTA, FQGNSA. Trimming removed 5 bases at V and 7 bases at J, with 20 bases between. The CDR3 length is 15 residues. CDR3 region: CASSEHSPSLLGYTF. Here the CDR3 DNA reads TGTGCCAGCAGCGAACATTCGCCGTCACTCCTTGGCTACACCTTC.

This chain links TRBV4-3 with TRBJ1-2; D unclear. The CDR3 is made up of 15 amino acids. CDR1 LGHNA and CDR2 YSLEER come from the germline V gene. V was clipped by 0 bases and J by 5 bases, with 13 bases between them. CDR3 in amino acids: CASSQDPGSQYGYTF. The CDR3 DNA follows: TGCGCCAGCAGCCAAGATCCCGGCAGCCAATATGGCTACACCTTC.

The chain carries TRBV28 and TRBJ2-7; maybe TRBD1 (5 bases). Trimming stripped 6 bases from V and 0 bases from J, with 12 bases between. CDR3 length: 14 amino acids. Germline V gene sequence: CDR1 MDHEN, CDR2 SYDVKM. This CDR3 reads CASSLDSYSYEQYF. CDR3 sequence (DNA): TGTGCCAGCAGCCTAGACAGCTACTCCTACGAGCAGTACTTC.

This rearrangement joins TRBV4-1 to TRBJ2-1; 12 nucleotides match TRBD1. Germline lookup yields CDR1 MGHRA and CDR2 YSYEKL. The CDR3 runs 17 residues. After removal of 6 bases from V and 7 bases from J, the junction contained 13 bases not matched to a gene. CDR3 sequence (DNA): TGCGCCAGCAGTTTAGAGACCGGGACAGGGGGCCTTAATGAGCAGTTCTTC. Translation gives CASSLETGTGGLNEQFF.

The chain links TRBV6-5 to TRBJ2-1; a weak D match, TRBD1 (6 bases). From germline, CDR1 is MNHEY and CDR2 SVGAGI. V was trimmed by 2 bases and J by 1 base, leaving 9 bases between them. This CDR3 region has 15 residues. CDR3 loop: CASSYGTFSYNEQFF. For the CDR3, the DNA is TGTGCCAGCAGTTACGGGACATTTTCCTACAATGAGCAGTTCTTC.

The J gene is TRBJ1-5, the V gene TRBV28; D is ambiguous. With 8 bases removed from V and 0 bases from J, the gap between germline ends came to 17 bases. This CDR3 comprises 16 residues. In germline, CDR1 is MDHEN, CDR2 SYDVKM. CDR3 amino acids: CASLRVPIDSNQPQHF. The DNA of the CDR3 is TGTGCCAGCCTCCGGGTCCCGATAGATAGCAATCAGCCCCAGCATTTT.

In regard to this clone: One end of the junction varies from germline; a read error may be responsible. J is TRBJ2-4 and V is TRBV7-4; no clear D. Looked up from germline, CDR1 is SGHVT and CDR2 is SQSDAQ. The CDR3 is 15 amino acids. This CDR3 reads CASSGPDRSKNIQCF. The CDR3 nucleotides are TGTGCCAGCAGCGGACCTGATCGTAGCAAAAACATTCAGTGCTTC.

The CDR3 here is CASSREGADEQYF. The CDR3 DNA follows: TGTGCCAGCAGCCGAGAAGGGGCGGACGAGCAGTACTTC. The chain employs TRBV5-4 and TRBJ2-7, with D maybe TRBD1 (5 bases). Trimming stripped 4 bases from V and 5 bases from J, with 13 bases between. The germline gives CDR1 SGHNT, CDR2 YYREEE (reference sequence). The CDR3 contains 13 residues.